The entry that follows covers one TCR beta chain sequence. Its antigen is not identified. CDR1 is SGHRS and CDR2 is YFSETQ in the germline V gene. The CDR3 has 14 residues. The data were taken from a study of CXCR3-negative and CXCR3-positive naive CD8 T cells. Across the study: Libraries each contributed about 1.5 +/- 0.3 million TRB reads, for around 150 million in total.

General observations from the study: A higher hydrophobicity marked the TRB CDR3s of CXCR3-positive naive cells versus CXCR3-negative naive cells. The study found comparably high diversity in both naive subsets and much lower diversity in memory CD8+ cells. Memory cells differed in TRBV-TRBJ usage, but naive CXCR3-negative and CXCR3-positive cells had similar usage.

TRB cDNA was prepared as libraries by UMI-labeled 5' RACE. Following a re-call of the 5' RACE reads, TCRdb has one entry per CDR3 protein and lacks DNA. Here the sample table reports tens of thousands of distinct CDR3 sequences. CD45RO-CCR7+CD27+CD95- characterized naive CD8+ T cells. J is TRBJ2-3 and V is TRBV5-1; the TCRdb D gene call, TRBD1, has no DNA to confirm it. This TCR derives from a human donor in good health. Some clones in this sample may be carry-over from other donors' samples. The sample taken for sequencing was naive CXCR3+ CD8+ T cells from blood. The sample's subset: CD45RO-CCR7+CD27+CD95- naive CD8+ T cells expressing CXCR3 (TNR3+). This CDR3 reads CASSGGEYADTQYF.